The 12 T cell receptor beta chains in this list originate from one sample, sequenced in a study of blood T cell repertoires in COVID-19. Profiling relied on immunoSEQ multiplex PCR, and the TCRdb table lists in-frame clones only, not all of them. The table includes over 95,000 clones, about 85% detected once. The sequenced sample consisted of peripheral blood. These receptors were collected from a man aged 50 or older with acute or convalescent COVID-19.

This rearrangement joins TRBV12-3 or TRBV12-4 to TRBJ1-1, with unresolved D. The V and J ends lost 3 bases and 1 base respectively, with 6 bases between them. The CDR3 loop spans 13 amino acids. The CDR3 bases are TGTGCCAGCAGTTTCACGGGGAACACTGAAGCTTTCTTT. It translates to CASSFTGNTEAFF.

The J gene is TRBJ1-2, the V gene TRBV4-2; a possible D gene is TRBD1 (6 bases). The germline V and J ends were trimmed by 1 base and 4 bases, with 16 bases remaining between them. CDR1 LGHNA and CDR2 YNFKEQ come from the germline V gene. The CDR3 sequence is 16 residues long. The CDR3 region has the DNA TGTGCCAGCAGCCAAGCCGCAGGGGCTGTCGGCTATGGCTACACCTTC. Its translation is CASSQAAGAVGYGYTF.

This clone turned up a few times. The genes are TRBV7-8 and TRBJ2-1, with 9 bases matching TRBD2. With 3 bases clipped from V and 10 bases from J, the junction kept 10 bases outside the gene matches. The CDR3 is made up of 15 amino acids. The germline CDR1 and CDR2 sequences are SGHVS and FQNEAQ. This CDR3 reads CASSFTSGPTSEQFF. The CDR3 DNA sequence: TGTGCCAGCAGCTTTACTAGCGGGCCCACCTCGGAGCAGTTCTTC.

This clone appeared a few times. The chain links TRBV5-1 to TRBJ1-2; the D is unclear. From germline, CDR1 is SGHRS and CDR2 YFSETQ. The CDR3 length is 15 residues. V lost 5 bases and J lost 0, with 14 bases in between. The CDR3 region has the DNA TGCGCCAGCAGGAGGGAGACGGGAGCTAACTATGGCTACACCTTC. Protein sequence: CASRRETGANYGYTF. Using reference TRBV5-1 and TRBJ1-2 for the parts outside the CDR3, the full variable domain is KAGVTQTPRYLIKTRGQQVTLSCSPISGHRSVSWYQQTPGQGLQFLFEYFSETQRNKGNFPGRFSGRQFSNSRSEMNVSTLELGDSALYLCASRRETGANYGYTFGSGTRLTVV.

As DNA, the CDR3 is TGTGCCAGCAGCTTAGGGACCGGGACAGTATCTGAAGCTTTCTTT. Residues: CASSLGTGTVSEAFF. The V gene is TRBV7-2, the J gene TRBJ1-1; 7 nucleotides agree with TRBD1. Germline V gene lookup returns CDR1 SGHTA and CDR2 FQGNSA. The CDR3 spans 15 residues. The V gene end was trimmed by 1 base and the J gene end by 6 bases; junction bases not matched to a gene: 8.

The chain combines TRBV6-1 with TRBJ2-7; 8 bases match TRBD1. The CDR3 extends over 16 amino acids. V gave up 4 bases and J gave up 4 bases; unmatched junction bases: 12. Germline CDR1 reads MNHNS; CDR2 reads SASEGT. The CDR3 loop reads CASSGGAGGRSYEQYF. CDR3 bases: TGTGCCAGCAGTGGAGGGGCAGGGGGCCGATCGTACGAGCAGTACTTC.

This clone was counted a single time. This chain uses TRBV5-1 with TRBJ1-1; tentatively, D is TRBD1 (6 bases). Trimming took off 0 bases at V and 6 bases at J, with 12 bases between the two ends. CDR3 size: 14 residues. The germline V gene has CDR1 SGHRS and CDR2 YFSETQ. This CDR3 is CASSLEAGAPEAFF. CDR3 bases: TGCGCCAGCAGCTTGGAAGCAGGGGCCCCTGAAGCTTTCTTT.

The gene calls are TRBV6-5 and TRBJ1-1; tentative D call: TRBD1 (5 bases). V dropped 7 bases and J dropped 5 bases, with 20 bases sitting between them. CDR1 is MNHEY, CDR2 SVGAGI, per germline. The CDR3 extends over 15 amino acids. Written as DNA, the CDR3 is TGTGCCAGCATCCTAGGGCGGGGGTATCGGACTGAAGCTTTCTTT. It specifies CASILGRGYRTEAFF.

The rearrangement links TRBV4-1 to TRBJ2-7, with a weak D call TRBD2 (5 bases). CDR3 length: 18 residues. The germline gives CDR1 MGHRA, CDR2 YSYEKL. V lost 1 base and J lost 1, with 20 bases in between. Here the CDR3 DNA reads TGCGCCAGCAGCCAAGCCCCCGGAGGCCGCACCCTTTCCTACGAGCAGTACTTC. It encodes CASSQAPGGRTLSYEQYF.

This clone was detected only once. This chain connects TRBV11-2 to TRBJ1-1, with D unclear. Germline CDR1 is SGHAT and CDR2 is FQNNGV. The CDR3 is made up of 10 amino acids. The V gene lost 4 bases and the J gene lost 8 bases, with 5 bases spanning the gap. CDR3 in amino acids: CASSSSEAFF. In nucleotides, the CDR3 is TGTGCCAGCAGCTCGAGCGAAGCTTTCTTT.

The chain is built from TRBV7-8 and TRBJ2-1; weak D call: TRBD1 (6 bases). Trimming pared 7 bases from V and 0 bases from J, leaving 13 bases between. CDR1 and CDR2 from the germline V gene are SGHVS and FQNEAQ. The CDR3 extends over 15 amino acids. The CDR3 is CASTPGRGSYNEQFF. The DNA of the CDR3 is TGTGCCAGCACCCCGGGCAGGGGCTCCTACAATGAGCAGTTCTTC.

In DNA, the CDR3 is TGCGCCAGCAGCCAAGATCTGGGACTCTCCTACAATGAGCAGTTCTTC. This translates into CASSQDLGLSYNEQFF. This chain uses TRBV4-1 with TRBJ2-1; TRBD2 might be the D (6 bases). The V gene's germline CDR1 is MGHRA and CDR2 YSYEKL. The V and J ends lost 0 bases and 0 bases respectively, with 9 bases between them. CDR3 length: 16 amino acids.